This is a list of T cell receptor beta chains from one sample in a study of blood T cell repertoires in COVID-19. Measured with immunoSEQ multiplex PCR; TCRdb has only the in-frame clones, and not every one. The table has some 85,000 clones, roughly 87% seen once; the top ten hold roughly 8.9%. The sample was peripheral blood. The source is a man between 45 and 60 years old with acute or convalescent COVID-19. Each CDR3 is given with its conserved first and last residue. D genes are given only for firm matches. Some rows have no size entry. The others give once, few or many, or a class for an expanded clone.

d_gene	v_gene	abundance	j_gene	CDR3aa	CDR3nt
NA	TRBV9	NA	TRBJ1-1	CASSVSRLGTEAFF	TGTGCCAGCAGCGTATCGAGACTAGGAACTGAAGCTTTCTTT
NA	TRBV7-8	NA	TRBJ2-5	CASSPRRVAATQETQYF	TGTGCCAGCAGCCCCCGGCGAGTAGCGGCGACCCAAGAGACCCAGTACTTC
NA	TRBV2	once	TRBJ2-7	CASNPGPPADEQYF	TGTGCCAGCAATCCGGGTCCACCGGCGGACGAGCAGTACTTC
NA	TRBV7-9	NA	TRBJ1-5	CASSLEREQPQHF	TGTGCCAGCAGCTTAGAAAGGGAGCAGCCCCAGCATTTT
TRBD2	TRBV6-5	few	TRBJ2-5	CASTSEAGRGETQYF	TGTGCCAGCACCTCAGAGGCAGGGAGGGGCGAGACCCAGTACTTC
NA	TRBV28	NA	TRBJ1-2	CASSLGWGVYGYTF	TGTGCCAGCAGTTTAGGTTGGGGAGTCTATGGCTACACCTTC
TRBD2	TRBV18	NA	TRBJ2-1	CASSPFPLTSGGSYNEQFF	TGTGCCAGCTCACCCTTCCCGCTTACTAGCGGGGGGAGTTACAATGAGCAGTTCTTC
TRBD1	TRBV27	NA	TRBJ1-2	CASSSRQGGANYGYTF	TGTGCCAGCAGTTCGAGACAGGGCGGAGCTAACTATGGCTACACCTTC
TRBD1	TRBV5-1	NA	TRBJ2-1	CASSLRGTGAYNEQFF	TGCGCCAGCAGCTTGAGAGGGACAGGGGCGTACAATGAGCAGTTCTTC
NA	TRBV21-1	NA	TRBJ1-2	CASNRGNYGYTF	TGTGCCAGTAATCGGGGAAACTATGGCTACACCTTC
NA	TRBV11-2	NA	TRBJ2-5	CASSLDRGETQYF	TGTGCCAGCAGCTTAGACAGGGGTGAGACCCAGTACTTC
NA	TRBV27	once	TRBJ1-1	CASSLGQYTEAFF	TGTGCCAGCAGCCTTGGACAGTACACTGAAGCTTTCTTT
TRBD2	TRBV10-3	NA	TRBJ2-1	CAISEGPSGDHYNEQFF	TGTGCCATCAGTGAAGGGCCTAGCGGGGACCACTACAATGAGCAGTTCTTC
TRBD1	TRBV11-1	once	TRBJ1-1	CASSPWTGDNTEAFF	TGTGCCAGCAGCCCCTGGACAGGGGATAACACTGAAGCTTTCTTT
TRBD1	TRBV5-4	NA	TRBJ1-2	CASSLGGGQGYYGYTF	TGTGCCAGCAGCCTTGGGGGAGGACAGGGTTATTATGGCTACACCTTC
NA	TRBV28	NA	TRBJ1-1	CASSLGRADTEAFF	TGTGCCAGCAGTTTAGGCAGGGCGGACACTGAAGCTTTCTTT
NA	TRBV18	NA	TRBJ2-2	CASSPASSRYGGELFF	TGTGCCAGCTCGCCAGCTAGTTCCCGGTACGGCGGGGAGCTGTTTTTT
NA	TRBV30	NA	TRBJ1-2	CAWRGLPVRFYTF	TGTGCCTGGAGGGGGCTGCCGGTCCGTTTCTACACCTTC
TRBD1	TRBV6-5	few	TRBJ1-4	CASSAGQGVGEKLFF	TGTGCCAGCAGCGCGGGACAGGGGGTAGGGGAAAAACTGTTTTTT
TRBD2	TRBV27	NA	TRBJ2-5	CATRSGAGETQYF	TGTGCCACTAGGAGCGGGGCCGGAGAGACCCAGTACTTC
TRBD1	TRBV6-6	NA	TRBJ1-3	CASRGTEYSGNTIYF	TGTGCCAGCAGGGGGACAGAGTACTCTGGAAACACCATATATTTT
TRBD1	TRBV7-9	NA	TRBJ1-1	CASSTGQGHTEAFF	TGTGCCAGCAGCACGGGACAGGGGCACACTGAAGCTTTCTTT
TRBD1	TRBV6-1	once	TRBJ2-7	CASSELDRASYEQYF	TGTGCCAGCAGTGAACTGGACAGGGCGTCATACGAGCAGTACTTC
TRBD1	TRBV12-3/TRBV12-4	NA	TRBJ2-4	CASSLATGTGDF	TGTGCCAGCAGTTTAGCCACCGGGACAGGGGACTTC
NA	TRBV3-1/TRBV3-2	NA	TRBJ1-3	CASSQELLSSGNTIYF	TGTGCCAGCAGCCAAGAGCTGTTGAGCTCTGGAAACACCATATATTTT
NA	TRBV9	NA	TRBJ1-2	CASSVADTDMRGGYTF	TGTGCCAGCAGCGTAGCTGACACGGACATGCGAGGAGGCTACACCTTC
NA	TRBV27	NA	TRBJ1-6	CASSLHLTLSGSPLHF	TGTGCCAGCAGTTTGCACTTGACGCTTTCGGGTTCACCCCTCCACTTT
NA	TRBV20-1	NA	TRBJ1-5	CSASRVAGARQPQHF	TGCAGTGCTAGTAGGGTCGCAGGGGCCCGCCAGCCCCAGCATTTT
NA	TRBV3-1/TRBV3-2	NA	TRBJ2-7	CASSQITGPTYEQYF	TGTGCCAGCAGCCAGATAACAGGGCCGACCTACGAGCAGTACTTC
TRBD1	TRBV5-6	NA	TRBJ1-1	CASSSGQAYTEAFF	TGTGCCAGCAGCTCGGGACAGGCTTACACTGAAGCTTTCTTT
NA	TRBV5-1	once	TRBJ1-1	CASSLGGVAPDTEAFF	TGCGCCAGCAGCTTGGGGGGCGTCGCACCAGATACTGAAGCTTTCTTT
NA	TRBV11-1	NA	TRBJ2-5	CASRGRETQYF	TGTGCCAGCAGGGGGAGGGAGACCCAGTACTTC
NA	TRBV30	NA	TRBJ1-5	CAWSVAGNQPQHF	TGTGCCTGGAGTGTGGCGGGAAACCAGCCCCAGCATTTT
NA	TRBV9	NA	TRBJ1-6	CASSVNPSYNSPLHF	TGTGCCAGCAGCGTAAACCCGAGTTATAATTCACCCCTCCACTTT
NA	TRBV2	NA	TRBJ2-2	CASSGGVSTAGELFF	TGTGCCAGCAGTGGCGGGGTGTCCACCGCCGGGGAGCTGTTTTTT
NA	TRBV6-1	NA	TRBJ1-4	CATGRRGFTNEKLFF	TGTGCCACCGGACGCAGGGGTTTTACTAATGAAAAACTGTTTTTT